The 30 T cell receptor beta chains listed next were all sequenced from one sample in a study of T cell changes during pregnancy in multiple sclerosis. Measured with immunoSEQ multiplex PCR; TCRdb has only the in-frame clones, and not every one. The repertoire holds more than 70,000 clones, 90% to 95% seen once, with 1.5% to 2% in the top ten. The sequencing here drew on peripheral blood, taken after pregnancy. The receptors originated from a female donor in good health, enrolled as a control in a pregnancy study.

The CDR3 here is CASSQVMTGDHSGANVLTF. CDR3 nucleotides: TGTGCCAGCAGCCAAGTCATGACAGGGGACCACTCTGGGGCCAACGTCCTGACTTTC. V and J are TRBV14 and TRBJ2-6, with 8 bases lining up with TRBD1. The germline V gene encodes CDR1 SGHDN and CDR2 FVKESK. The CDR3 is 19 amino acids. V trimming: 1 base; J trimming: 0 bases; junction bases outside the gene matches: 8. The full variable domain, completed using reference TRBV14 and TRBJ2-6, is EAGVTQFPSHSVIEKGQTVTLRCDPISGHDNLYWYRRVMGKEIKFLLHFVKESKQDESGMPNNRFLAERTGGTYSTLKVQPAELEDSGVYFCASSQVMTGDHSGANVLTFGAGSRLTVL.

The gene calls are TRBV4-3 and TRBJ2-5; 10 bases agree with TRBD2. The V and J ends lost 1 base and 4 bases, in that order; junction bases with no gene match: 3. CDR3 length: 15 residues. Germline values: CDR1 LGHNA, CDR2 YSLEER. The chain's CDR3 is CASSQGLAGGETQYF. The CDR3 DNA reads TGCGCCAGCAGCCAAGGACTAGCGGGCGGAGAGACCCAGTACTTC.

This clone turned up a few times. CDR3 bases: TGTGCCAGCACAAGGACAGGTGGTCGGACCGGGGAGCTGTTTTTT. This sequence encodes CASTRTGGRTGELFF. V is TRBV6-5 and J is TRBJ2-2; 7 bases line up with TRBD1. This CDR3 comprises 15 residues. Germline CDR1 is MNHEY and CDR2 is SVGAGI. J lost 5 bases, V lost 7 bases, and 10 bases had no gene match.

This chain uses TRBV2 with TRBJ1-2, with 8 bases aligning to TRBD1. There are 12 residues in the CDR3. CDR1 and CDR2 (germline): SNHLY, FYNNEI. The V segment lost 10 bases and the J segment 8 bases; nucleotides outside the gene matches: 9. CDR3 amino acids: CANPTGVGGYTF. CDR3 bases: TGTGCCAACCCGACAGGGGTGGGCGGCTACACCTTC.

About this clone itself: In the same sample, other DNA sequences code for this CDR3. V and J are TRBV5-1 and TRBJ2-5; D is possibly TRBD2 (7 bases). CDR3 length: 13 amino acids. Germline-derived CDR1 and CDR2 are SGHRS and YFSETQ. The V and J ends lost 2 bases and 4 bases respectively, with 9 bases between them. As DNA, the CDR3 is TGCGCCAGCAGCTTCGGGGGGCGAGAGACCCAGTACTTC. It encodes CASSFGGRETQYF.

The V and J genes are TRBV6-5 and TRBJ1-2, with D hard to call. Germline V gene sequence: CDR1 MNHEY, CDR2 SVGAGI. The CDR3 is made up of 14 amino acids. Trimming took 0 bases from V and 8 from J, leaving 13 bases between them. Written as DNA, the CDR3 is TGTGCCAGCAGTTACTCGCCGCAGAATTACGGCTACACCTTC. This codes for CASSYSPQNYGYTF.

The chain carries TRBV7-2 and TRBJ2-2; possibly TRBD2 for D (5 bases). Germline V CDR1 and CDR2: SGHTA, FQGNSA. CDR3 size: 19 residues. V shed 2 bases and J shed 0 bases, with 19 bases lying between them. Here the CDR3 DNA reads TGTGCCAGCAGCTTAAATGGACTTGAGGCCAGAACGAACACCGGGGAGCTGTTTTTT. Its translation is CASSLNGLEARTNTGELFF. The full variable domain, rest sourced from reference TRBV7-2 and TRBJ2-2, is GAGVSQSPSNKVTEKGKDVELRCDPISGHTALYWYRQSLGQGLEFLIYFQGNSAPDKSGLPSDRFSAERTGGSVSTLTIQRTQQEDSAVYLCASSLNGLEARTNTGELFFGEGSRLTVL.

The rearrangement uses TRBV6-5 and TRBJ1-2, with 9 nucleotides matching TRBD1. J gave up 13 bases and V 1 base, and 10 bases lay outside the gene matches. The germline gives CDR1 MNHEY, CDR2 SVGAGI. The CDR3 is made up of 14 amino acids. DNA of the CDR3: TGTGCCAGCAGTTACTTCCGGACAGGGGCGGAGGGCACCTTC. Translation: CASSYFRTGAEGTF.

CDR3 amino acids: CSVGYQGETQYF. The CDR3 nucleotides are TGCAGCGTTGGATACCAGGGAGAGACCCAGTACTTC. V is TRBV29-1 and J is TRBJ2-5; weak D call: TRBD1 (5 bases). Per the germline V gene, CDR1 is SQVTM and CDR2 is ANQGSEA. Trimming took 4 bases from V and 4 from J, leaving 10 bases between them. This CDR3 is 12 amino acids long. Full variable domain (missing parts from reference TRBV29-1 and TRBJ2-5): SAVISQKPSRDICQRGTSLTIQCQVDSQVTMMFWYRQQPGQSLTLIATANQGSEATYESGFVIDKFPISRPNLTFSTLTVSNMSPEDSSIYLCSVGYQGETQYFGPGTRLLVL.

The sample holds one count of this clone. This chain connects TRBV2 to TRBJ2-7, with TRBD1 matching over 7 bases. The CDR3 totals 13 residues. Germline CDR1 is SNHLY and CDR2 is FYNNEI. V dropped 1 base and J dropped 3; count of bases not matched to a gene: 0. The CDR3 loop reads CASSEGDSYEQYF. CDR3 in DNA: TGTGCCAGCAGTGAAGGGGACAGCTACGAGCAGTACTTC. Together with reference TRBV2 and TRBJ2-7, the CDR3 gives the full variable domain: EPEVTQTPSHQVTQMGQEVILRCVPISNHLYFYWYRQILGQKVEFLVSFYNNEISEKSEIFDDQFSVERPDGSNFTLKIRSTKLEDSAMYFCASSEGDSYEQYFGPGTRLTVT.

This sequence joins TRBV7-8 and TRBJ2-1, with 7 bases lining up with TRBD2. CDR3 size: 17 residues. J was trimmed by 12 bases and V by 2 bases; bases with no gene match: 19. The germline V gene encodes CDR1 SGHVS and CDR2 FQNEAQ. The CDR3 is CASSLNRIGGGSGGQFF. For the CDR3, the DNA is TGTGCCAGCAGCTTAAATCGCATTGGGGGGGGGTCCGGTGGGCAGTTCTTC.

The chain couples TRBV4-1 to TRBJ1-2; D not resolved. The V end lost 3 bases, the J end lost 0 bases, and 14 bases lay between the germline ends. This CDR3 is 16 amino acids long. CDR1 is MGHRA and CDR2 is YSYEKL in the germline V gene. As DNA, the CDR3 is TGCGCCAGCAGCCAGACCCCGTCGGGGTCTAACTATGGCTACACCTTC. Its protein is CASSQTPSGSNYGYTF.

This clone showed up just once. The chain links TRBV6-1 to TRBJ2-6; 7 nucleotides agree with TRBD1. This CDR3 has 17 amino acids. V lost 4 bases, J lost 0 bases, and 6 bases stayed unmatched. CDR1 is MNHNS, CDR2 SASEGT, per germline. CDR3 DNA: TGTGCCAGCAGTGGGGCCCGGGACAGCTCTGGGGCCAACGTCCTGACTTTC. Amino acids: CASSGARDSSGANVLTF.

The V and J genes are TRBV7-2 and TRBJ1-5; D ambiguous. Trimming took off 5 bases at V and 1 base at J, with 12 bases between the two ends. The V gene's germline CDR1 is SGHTA and CDR2 FQGNSA. The CDR3 is 15 residues long. The CDR3 is CASSRRGGSNQPQHF. CDR3 nucleotide sequence: TGTGCCAGCAGCCGTCGGGGAGGAAGCAATCAGCCCCAGCATTTT.

Here the CDR3 DNA reads TGTGCCAGCAGTCTCAGACAGGAGCCCCCCTCTATTGATGGCTACACCTTC. This codes for CASSLRQEPPSIDGYTF. The genes are TRBV27 and TRBJ1-2; D might be TRBD1 (6 bases). V was shortened by 5 bases and J by 6 bases, with 25 bases between the two germline ends. In germline, CDR1 is MNHEY, CDR2 SMNVEV (reference sequence). This CDR3 is 17 amino acids long.

The chain joins TRBV23-1 to TRBJ2-5; D is unclear. TRBV23-1 is an open reading frame whose function is uncertain. The CDR3 contains 10 residues. Trimming took off 9 bases at V and 7 bases at J, with 9 bases between the two ends. CDR3 nucleotides: TGCGCCAGACGGTCCGGGACCCAGTACTTC. This translates into CARRSGTQYF.

The V and J genes are TRBV7-9 and TRBJ1-2, with 7 positions matching TRBD1. Germline V gene sequence: CDR1 SEHNR, CDR2 FQNEAQ (reference sequence). V gave up 5 bases and J gave up 6 bases; unmatched junction bases: 3. There are 12 residues in the CDR3. The CDR3 region is CASSPTGNGYTF. The CDR3 DNA follows: TGTGCCAGCAGCCCGACAGGGAATGGCTACACCTTC. Full variable domain (rest looked up from reference TRBV7-9 and TRBJ1-2): DTGVSQNPRHKITKRGQNVTFRCDPISEHNRLYWYRQTLGQGPEFLTYFQNEAQLEKSRLLSDRFSAERPKGSFSTLEIQRTEQGDSAMYLCASSPTGNGYTFGSGTRLTVV.

The chain uses TRBV6-5 and TRBJ2-5; 7 positions agree with TRBD2. The CDR3 length is 16 residues. V gave up 2 bases and J gave up 4 bases; unmatched junction bases: 10. Per the germline V gene, CDR1 is MNHEY and CDR2 is SVGAGI. For the CDR3, the DNA is TGTGCCAGCAGTTACCTCCCTACTAGCGACGGAGAGACCCAGTACTTC. Translating gives CASSYLPTSDGETQYF.

The V gene is TRBV7-2, the J gene TRBJ2-3; 7 bases fit TRBD2. The germline V gene encodes CDR1 SGHTA and CDR2 FQGNSA. The CDR3 has 15 residues. The V and J ends lost 1 base and 2 bases, in that order; junction bases with no gene match: 3. The CDR3 DNA sequence: TGTGCCAGCAGCTTAGGCGGGGGTCCCACAGATACGCAGTATTTT. Residues: CASSLGGGPTDTQYF. The whole variable domain, remainder taken from reference TRBV7-2 and TRBJ2-3, is GAGVSQSPSNKVTEKGKDVELRCDPISGHTALYWYRQSLGQGLEFLIYFQGNSAPDKSGLPSDRFSAERTGGSVSTLTIQRTQQEDSAVYLCASSLGGGPTDTQYFGPGTRLTVL.

The chain links TRBV7-3 to TRBJ2-5, with 9 bases that match TRBD1. V lost 5 bases and J lost 7; bases outside the gene matches: 8. Germline CDR1 and CDR2: SGHTA and FQGTGA. The CDR3 has 14 amino acids. CDR3 region: CASSPTGGGGTQYF. The DNA for the CDR3 is TGTGCCAGCAGCCCTACAGGGGGCGGTGGGACCCAGTACTTC. Using reference TRBV7-3 and TRBJ2-5 for the parts outside the CDR3, the full variable domain is GAGVSQTPSNKVTEKGKYVELRCDPISGHTALYWYRQSLGQGPEFLIYFQGTGAADDSGLPNDRFFAVRPEGSVSTLKIQRTERGDSAVYLCASSPTGGGGTQYFGPGTRLLVL.

This clone was seen only once. The genes are TRBV5-8 and TRBJ1-6; D is uncertain. Trimming took off 4 bases at V and 0 bases at J, with 5 bases between the two ends. The germline gives CDR1 SGHTS, CDR2 YDEGEE. This CDR3 comprises 14 residues. The CDR3 bases are TGTGCCAGCAGCGCGAGCTCCTATAATTCACCCCTCCACTTT. It specifies CASSASSYNSPLHF.

This clone appeared once. The rearrangement links TRBV18 to TRBJ1-5; maybe TRBD1 (6 bases). Germline-derived CDR1 and CDR2 are KGHSH and LQKENI. CDR3 size: 16 residues. Between the trimmed V and J ends, which lost 1 base and 2 bases, there was a span of 12 bases. CDR3 DNA sequence: TGTGCCAGCTCACCACGGGCAGGGGCGGGCAATCAGCCCCAGCATTTT. The encoded protein is CASSPRAGAGNQPQHF.

The chain is built from TRBV4-2 and TRBJ1-4; D is undetermined. Trimming removed 2 bases from V and 8 bases from J, with 15 bases in between. The CDR3 contains 15 residues. Germline CDR1 LGHNA, CDR2 YNFKEQ. CDR3 loop: CASSQPLPSGEKLFF. DNA for the CDR3: TGTGCCAGCAGCCAACCCCTCCCCTCGGGGGAAAAACTGTTTTTT.

In its sample, this clone was seen a few times. The genes are TRBV5-6 and TRBJ2-7; TRBD1 matches 8 bases. V lost 4 bases to trimming and J lost 5 bases; unmatched junction nucleotides: 2. The CDR3 contains 12 residues. The germline V gene has CDR1 SGHDT and CDR2 YYEEEE. CDR3 in amino acids: CASSLDRDEQYF. The CDR3 coding sequence is TGTGCCAGCAGCCTGGACAGGGACGAGCAGTACTTC.

The chain uses TRBV7-3 and TRBJ1-6; 7 bases align to TRBD1. Unmatched junction bases numbered 5, after V lost 4 bases and J lost 5 bases. The CDR3 loop spans 15 amino acids. Germline lookup yields CDR1 SGHTA and CDR2 FQGTGA. The CDR3 coding sequence is TGTGCCAGCAGCTCACAGGGGCAGGATAATTCACCCCTCCACTTT. As protein: CASSSQGQDNSPLHF.

This chain uses TRBV6-5 with TRBJ1-1; 9 bases align to TRBD1. The length of the CDR3 is 14 residues. The junction had 3 bases not matched to a gene; V was cut back by 6 bases and J by 1 base. Germline CDR1 reads MNHEY; CDR2 reads SVGAGI. This CDR3 is CASRQGQGNTEAFF. The CDR3 DNA sequence: TGTGCCAGCAGACAGGGACAGGGGAACACTGAAGCTTTCTTT.

This chain connects TRBV7-9 to TRBJ1-4; 7 nucleotides line up with TRBD1. Per germline, CDR1 SEHNR and CDR2 FQNEAQ (reference sequence). CDR3 length: 14 amino acids. V lost 3 bases to trimming and J lost 7 bases; unmatched junction nucleotides: 5. The CDR3 loop reads CASSFDRAGEKLFF. The CDR3 DNA sequence: TGTGCCAGCAGCTTCGACAGGGCGGGTGAAAAACTGTTTTTT. The full variable domain, completed using reference TRBV7-9 and TRBJ1-4, is DTGVSQNPRHKITKRGQNVTFRCDPISEHNRLYWYRQTLGQGPEFLTYFQNEAQLEKSRLLSDRFSAERPKGSFSTLEIQRTEQGDSAMYLCASSFDRAGEKLFFGSGTQLSVL.

This clone showed up just once. V usage is TRBV4-2 and J usage is TRBJ1-1, with 9 bases aligning to TRBD1. The J segment lost 11 bases and the V segment lost 0 bases, leaving 16 bases of the junction unmatched. CDR1 and CDR2 from the germline V gene are LGHNA and YNFKEQ. This CDR3 region has 17 residues. The DNA of the CDR3 is TGTGCCAGCAGCCAAGATAATTTGGGACAGGGTACTTCGTTCGCTTTCTTT. It yields the protein CASSQDNLGQGTSFAFF.

V gene TRBV5-1 combines with J gene TRBJ2-5, with 8 nucleotides matching TRBD2. Germline CDR1 SGHRS, CDR2 YFSETQ. Losses at the gene ends were 3 bases for V and 5 bases for J; bases not matched to a gene: 6. The CDR3 is made up of 14 amino acids. In DNA, the CDR3 is TGCGCCAGCAGCTCAGCGGGGGCGATCGAGACCCAGTACTTC. Translating it yields CASSSAGAIETQYF.

The rearrangement joins TRBV4-3 to TRBJ1-2, with D tentatively TRBD1 (6 bases). Per the germline V gene, CDR1 is LGHNA and CDR2 is YSLEER. V was clipped by 0 bases and J by 4 bases, with 15 bases between them. This CDR3 contains 16 residues. This chain's CDR3 is CASSQEIGRGGYGYTF. The CDR3 DNA is TGCGCCAGCAGCCAAGAAATCGGCAGGGGTGGCTATGGCTACACCTTC.